These T cell receptor beta chains were read from a single sample in a study of T cells in Graves' hyperthyroidism and ophthalmopathy. TCRdb reprocessed the multiplex PCR reads with MiXCR, giving one entry per CDR3 protein. The sample contains 200,000 or so distinct CDR3 sequences, 17% of which appear only once. The sequencing input was blood. Source of these receptors: a woman between 45 and 60 years old with Graves' hyperthyroidism. Both conserved end residues are part of each CDR3. Fields, in order: CDR3 protein, CDR3 DNA, V gene, clone size, J gene, D gene, CDR3 length. The D gene is left open where the match is weak. Rows give clone size only sometimes, using once, few, many, or a class for an expanded clone.

cdr3_aa: CASSLVSRVDEQYF
cdr3_nt: TGCGCCAGCAGCTTGGTTAGCAGGGTGGACGAGCAGTACTTC
v_call: TRBV5-1
clone_size: many
j_call: TRBJ2-7
d_call: -
cdr3_length: 14

cdr3_aa: CASRGTAAYEQYF
cdr3_nt: TGTGCCAGCAGAGGGACTGCCGCCTACGAGCAGTACTTC
v_call: TRBV3-1
clone_size: few
j_call: TRBJ2-7
d_call: -
cdr3_length: 13

cdr3_aa: CASSESIGGLPKNIQYF
cdr3_nt: TGTGCCAGCAGTGAATCTATAGGGGGTTTACCCAAAAACATTCAGTACTTC
v_call: TRBV25-1
clone_size: once
j_call: TRBJ2-4
d_call: -
cdr3_length: 17

cdr3_aa: CASSLSWSSYEQYF
cdr3_nt: TGTGCCAGCAGCTTATCGTGGAGCTCCTACGAGCAGTACTTC
v_call: TRBV11-2
clone_size: many
j_call: TRBJ2-7
d_call: -
cdr3_length: 14

cdr3_aa: CASSPNYGYTF
cdr3_nt: TGTGCCAGCTCACCAAACTATGGCTACACCTTC
v_call: TRBV18
clone_size: many
j_call: TRBJ1-2
d_call: -
cdr3_length: 11

cdr3_aa: CASSPHTDTQYF
cdr3_nt: TGTGCCAGCAGCCCCCACACAGATACGCAGTATTTT
v_call: TRBV11-3
clone_size: many
j_call: TRBJ2-3
d_call: -
cdr3_length: 12

cdr3_aa: CASSTVLDRERRQPQHF
cdr3_nt: TGTGCCAGTAGTACGGTCCTAGACAGGGAACGGCGTCAGCCCCAGCATTTT
v_call: TRBV19
clone_size: -
j_call: TRBJ1-5
d_call: TRBD1
cdr3_length: 17

cdr3_aa: CASSLYAGGSYEQYF
cdr3_nt: TGTGCCAGCAGCTTGTATGCGGGAGGCTCCTACGAGCAGTACTTC
v_call: TRBV5-6
clone_size: few
j_call: TRBJ2-7
d_call: TRBD2
cdr3_length: 15

cdr3_aa: CASSPTGGIDEQYF
cdr3_nt: TGTGCCAGCTCACCGACAGGGGGCATCGACGAGCAGTACTTC
v_call: TRBV18
clone_size: -
j_call: TRBJ2-7
d_call: TRBD1
cdr3_length: 14

cdr3_aa: CASSYRDRDNSPLHF
cdr3_nt: TGTGCCAGCAGCTACCGGGACAGGGATAATTCACCCCTCCACTTT
v_call: TRBV12-3/TRBV12-4
clone_size: many
j_call: TRBJ1-6
d_call: TRBD1
cdr3_length: 15

cdr3_aa: CASSLGRRPEAFF
cdr3_nt: TGTGCCAGCAGCTTAGGTAGACGCCCGGAAGCTTTCTTT
v_call: TRBV7-2
clone_size: few
j_call: TRBJ1-1
d_call: -
cdr3_length: 13

cdr3_aa: CASSSTDSNSPLHF
cdr3_nt: TGTGCCAGCTCTTCGACAGATTCTAATTCACCCCTCCACTTT
v_call: TRBV18
clone_size: many
j_call: TRBJ1-6
d_call: -
cdr3_length: 14

cdr3_aa: CASSSRIGTSGMIDTQYF
cdr3_nt: TGTGCCAGCAGCTCAAGAATCGGGACTAGCGGGATGATTGATACGCAGTATTTT
v_call: TRBV11-3
clone_size: many
j_call: TRBJ2-3
d_call: TRBD2
cdr3_length: 18

cdr3_aa: CASSLLGGRNTGELFF
cdr3_nt: TGTGCCAGCAGCTTACTTGGGGGCAGGAACACCGGGGAGCTGTTTTTT
v_call: TRBV11-2
clone_size: many
j_call: TRBJ2-2
d_call: -
cdr3_length: 16

cdr3_aa: CASSLAGGAGETQYF
cdr3_nt: TGTGCCAGCAGCTTAGCCGGAGGTGCAGGAGAGACCCAGTACTTC
v_call: TRBV7-9
clone_size: many
j_call: TRBJ2-5
d_call: -
cdr3_length: 15

cdr3_aa: CASSLRSGTSGRGETQYF
cdr3_nt: TGTGCCAGCAGCCTCCGGTCCGGGACTAGCGGGAGGGGGGAGACCCAGTACTTC
v_call: TRBV11-3
clone_size: many
j_call: TRBJ2-5
d_call: TRBD2
cdr3_length: 18

cdr3_aa: CASSLQGAGNEQFF
cdr3_nt: TGTGCCAGCAGCTTGCAGGGGGCCGGCAATGAGCAGTTCTTC
v_call: TRBV11-2
clone_size: many
j_call: TRBJ2-1
d_call: TRBD1
cdr3_length: 14

cdr3_aa: CASSLPGLANTGELFF
cdr3_nt: TGTGCCAGCAGTTTACCGGGACTAGCGAACACCGGGGAGCTGTTTTTT
v_call: TRBV27
clone_size: many
j_call: TRBJ2-2
d_call: TRBD2
cdr3_length: 16

cdr3_aa: CATSRDKFPKGDRRNQPQHF
cdr3_nt: TGTGCCACCAGCAGAGATAAATTTCCGAAGGGGGACAGGAGAAATCAGCCCCAGCATTTT
v_call: TRBV15
clone_size: many
j_call: TRBJ1-5
d_call: TRBD1
cdr3_length: 20

cdr3_aa: CASSSETRGPLAPLSYEQYF
cdr3_nt: TGTGCCAGCAGCTCCGAAACCCGTGGTCCACTAGCGCCACTCTCCTACGAGCAGTACTTC
v_call: TRBV7-8
clone_size: many
j_call: TRBJ2-7
d_call: TRBD2
cdr3_length: 20

cdr3_aa: CASRKDRRQYEAFF
cdr3_nt: TGTGCCAGTAGGAAGGACAGGAGACAATATGAAGCTTTCTTT
v_call: TRBV19
clone_size: -
j_call: TRBJ1-1
d_call: TRBD1
cdr3_length: 14

cdr3_aa: CASSPELAKNIQCF
cdr3_nt: TGTGCCAGCAGTCCCGAGCTAGCCAAAAACATTCAGTGCTTC
v_call: TRBV6-1
clone_size: -
j_call: TRBJ2-4
d_call: -
cdr3_length: 14

cdr3_aa: CASSQPAGGPTREQYF
cdr3_nt: TGTGCCAGCAGCCAACCAGCAGGTGGACCGACACGTGAGCAGTACTTC
v_call: TRBV3-1
clone_size: few
j_call: TRBJ2-7
d_call: -
cdr3_length: 16

cdr3_aa: CASTQDSSRETQYF
cdr3_nt: TGCGCCAGCACTCAGGACAGTAGTCGAGAGACCCAGTACTTC
v_call: TRBV10-2
clone_size: -
j_call: TRBJ2-5
d_call: -
cdr3_length: 14

cdr3_aa: CASSFRADNEQFF
cdr3_nt: TGCGCCAGCAGCTTCAGGGCGGACAATGAGCAGTTCTTC
v_call: TRBV5-1
clone_size: -
j_call: TRBJ2-1
d_call: -
cdr3_length: 13

cdr3_aa: CASSLTAGKDEQFF
cdr3_nt: TGCGCCAGCAGCTTGACGGCGGGGAAGGATGAGCAGTTCTTC
v_call: TRBV5-1
clone_size: -
j_call: TRBJ2-1
d_call: -
cdr3_length: 14

cdr3_aa: CASSPRPEQDFSYNEQFF
cdr3_nt: TGTGCCAGCAGCCCTAGGCCCGAACAGGACTTCTCCTACAATGAGCAGTTCTTC
v_call: TRBV6-1
clone_size: many
j_call: TRBJ2-1
d_call: -
cdr3_length: 18

cdr3_aa: CASSPGRKQETQYF
cdr3_nt: TGTGCCAGCAGTCCCGGACGGAAACAAGAGACCCAGTACTTC
v_call: TRBV27
clone_size: many
j_call: TRBJ2-5
d_call: -
cdr3_length: 14

cdr3_aa: CAWGTGPNTEAFF
cdr3_nt: TGTGCCTGGGGGACAGGGCCGAACACTGAAGCTTTCTTT
v_call: TRBV25-1
clone_size: -
j_call: TRBJ1-1
d_call: TRBD1
cdr3_length: 13

cdr3_aa: CASSHSGLNTEAFF
cdr3_nt: TGTGCCAGCAGTCATTCCGGTTTGAACACTGAAGCTTTCTTT
v_call: TRBV6-2/TRBV6-3
clone_size: few
j_call: TRBJ1-1
d_call: -
cdr3_length: 14

cdr3_aa: CATSPGLAGLGTQYF
cdr3_nt: TGCGCCACCTCCCCAGGACTAGCGGGTTTGGGTACGCAGTATTTT
v_call: TRBV5-1
clone_size: -
j_call: TRBJ2-3
d_call: TRBD2
cdr3_length: 15

cdr3_aa: CASSGGLETQYF
cdr3_nt: TGTGCCAGCAGTGGGGGCCTGGAGACCCAGTACTTC
v_call: TRBV28
clone_size: many
j_call: TRBJ2-5
d_call: -
cdr3_length: 12

cdr3_aa: CASSIILAFSNQPQHF
cdr3_nt: TGTGCCAGTAGTATAATCTTAGCATTCAGCAATCAGCCCCAGCATTTT
v_call: TRBV19
clone_size: few
j_call: TRBJ1-5
d_call: -
cdr3_length: 16

cdr3_aa: CSAGTSAPGETQYF
cdr3_nt: TGCAGTGCTGGCACTAGCGCGCCGGGAGAGACCCAGTACTTC
v_call: TRBV20-1
clone_size: many
j_call: TRBJ2-5
d_call: TRBD2
cdr3_length: 14

cdr3_aa: CASHRAGESQDTQYF
cdr3_nt: TGCGCCAGCCATAGGGCGGGAGAGTCACAGGATACGCAGTATTTT
v_call: TRBV5-1
clone_size: once
j_call: TRBJ2-3
d_call: TRBD2
cdr3_length: 15

cdr3_aa: CASSFRTGADGYTF
cdr3_nt: TGTGCCAGCAGCTTTAGAACAGGGGCAGATGGCTACACCTTC
v_call: TRBV11-3
clone_size: many
j_call: TRBJ1-2
d_call: TRBD1
cdr3_length: 14

cdr3_aa: CSARQGAYEQYF
cdr3_nt: TGCAGTGCCCGACAGGGGGCTTACGAGCAGTACTTC
v_call: TRBV20-1
clone_size: many
j_call: TRBJ2-7
d_call: TRBD1
cdr3_length: 12

cdr3_aa: CSARLAVNTDTQYF
cdr3_nt: TGCAGTGCACGACTAGCAGTTAACACAGATACGCAGTATTTT
v_call: TRBV20-1
clone_size: many
j_call: TRBJ2-3
d_call: TRBD2
cdr3_length: 14

cdr3_aa: CASSSDRGTYEQYF
cdr3_nt: TGCGCCAGCAGCTCGGACAGGGGAACCTACGAGCAGTACTTC
v_call: TRBV5-1
clone_size: -
j_call: TRBJ2-7
d_call: TRBD1
cdr3_length: 14

cdr3_aa: CASSNRGVRGSTDTQYF
cdr3_nt: TGTGCCAGTAGTAATAGGGGGGTGAGGGGGAGCACAGATACGCAGTATTTT
v_call: TRBV19
clone_size: few
j_call: TRBJ2-3
d_call: -
cdr3_length: 17

cdr3_aa: CASSPSGGSNQPQHF
cdr3_nt: TGTGCCAGCAGCCCGTCGGGGGGTAGCAATCAGCCCCAGCATTTT
v_call: TRBV6-2/TRBV6-3
clone_size: -
j_call: TRBJ1-5
d_call: -
cdr3_length: 15

cdr3_aa: CAGGFWKKTENYGYTF
cdr3_nt: TGTGCCGGCGGATTCTGGAAGAAGACGGAAAACTATGGCTACACCTTC
v_call: TRBV27
clone_size: -
j_call: TRBJ1-2
d_call: -
cdr3_length: 16

cdr3_aa: CASRTGHEQYF
cdr3_nt: TGTGCCAGCAGAACAGGGCATGAGCAGTACTTC
v_call: TRBV28
clone_size: -
j_call: TRBJ2-7
d_call: -
cdr3_length: 11

cdr3_aa: CASSLTGEIYSPLHF
cdr3_nt: TGTGCCAGCAGTTTGACAGGCGAAATCTATTCACCCCTCCACTTT
v_call: TRBV27
clone_size: -
j_call: TRBJ1-6
d_call: -
cdr3_length: 15

cdr3_aa: CATSRARGQSNYGYTF
cdr3_nt: TGTGCCACCAGCAGAGCGAGGGGCCAATCTAACTATGGCTACACCTTC
v_call: TRBV15
clone_size: many
j_call: TRBJ1-2
d_call: -
cdr3_length: 16

cdr3_aa: CASSAGQFNQPQHF
cdr3_nt: TGTGCCAGCAGCGCGGGACAGTTTAATCAGCCCCAGCATTTT
v_call: TRBV7-2
clone_size: many
j_call: TRBJ1-5
d_call: TRBD1
cdr3_length: 14

cdr3_aa: CASSPHGLAGSYNEQFF
cdr3_nt: TGTGCCAGCAGTCCCCACGGACTAGCGGGCTCCTACAATGAGCAGTTCTTC
v_call: TRBV6-1
clone_size: -
j_call: TRBJ2-1
d_call: TRBD2
cdr3_length: 17

cdr3_aa: CASSADRGNQPQHF
cdr3_nt: TGTGCCAGCAGTGCGGACAGGGGCAATCAGCCCCAGCATTTT
v_call: TRBV2
clone_size: many
j_call: TRBJ1-5
d_call: TRBD1
cdr3_length: 14

cdr3_aa: CASSTGVSSYNERFF
cdr3_nt: TGTGCCAGTAGCACCGGGGTGAGCTCCTACAATGAGCGGTTCTTC
v_call: TRBV19
clone_size: -
j_call: TRBJ2-1
d_call: -
cdr3_length: 15

cdr3_aa: CASSGVAGESGELFF
cdr3_nt: TGCGCCAGCAGTGGGGTAGCGGGAGAAAGCGGGGAGCTGTTTTTT
v_call: TRBV10-2
clone_size: -
j_call: TRBJ2-2
d_call: TRBD2
cdr3_length: 15

cdr3_aa: CASSLGPSYNEQFF
cdr3_nt: TGTGCCAGCAGCTTAGGTCCCTCTTACAATGAGCAGTTCTTC
v_call: TRBV7-9
clone_size: many
j_call: TRBJ2-1
d_call: -
cdr3_length: 14

cdr3_aa: CASSPDRLTYTQYF
cdr3_nt: TGCGCCAGCAGCCCGGACAGGCTGACATATACGCAGTATTTT
v_call: TRBV5-1
clone_size: many
j_call: TRBJ2-3
d_call: TRBD1
cdr3_length: 14

cdr3_aa: CASSNRQGDHEQFF
cdr3_nt: TGTGCCAGCAGTAACCGACAGGGTGACCATGAGCAGTTCTTC
v_call: TRBV6-5
clone_size: -
j_call: TRBJ2-1
d_call: TRBD1
cdr3_length: 14

cdr3_aa: CASGLGSTYNEQFF
cdr3_nt: TGTGCTAGTGGTCTCGGGAGTACCTACAATGAGCAGTTCTTC
v_call: TRBV12-5
clone_size: many
j_call: TRBJ2-1
d_call: -
cdr3_length: 14

cdr3_aa: CASNLRGNYNEQFF
cdr3_nt: TGTGCCAGCAACCTACGGGGAAATTACAATGAGCAGTTCTTC
v_call: TRBV27
clone_size: many
j_call: TRBJ2-1
d_call: -
cdr3_length: 14

cdr3_aa: CASIVGFGDYGYTF
cdr3_nt: TGTGCCAGCATTGTGGGTTTTGGCGACTATGGCTACACCTTC
v_call: TRBV12-3/TRBV12-4
clone_size: -
j_call: TRBJ1-2
d_call: -
cdr3_length: 14

cdr3_aa: CASSPGGSTDTQYF
cdr3_nt: TGTGCCAGCAGCCCGGGGGGTAGCACAGATACGCAGTATTTT
v_call: TRBV7-9
clone_size: many
j_call: TRBJ2-3
d_call: TRBD2
cdr3_length: 14

cdr3_aa: CASSFRVATNEKLFF
cdr3_nt: TGTGCCAGCAGTTTTCGAGTCGCAACTAATGAAAAACTGTTTTTT
v_call: TRBV27
clone_size: many
j_call: TRBJ1-4
d_call: -
cdr3_length: 15